These 27 T cell receptor beta chains share one sample of origin, sequenced in a study of blood T cells in healthy people across ages. The use of a sample-barcoded 5' primer and a J-beta primer mix characterized a second PCR of about 7 to 12 cycles. MiXCR, run by TCRdb on the 5' RACE reads, gives a single entry per CDR3 protein. The data contain over 1.5 million distinct CDR3 sequences, approximately 50% of them singletons. Sequenced input: blood. The receptors derive from a woman between 35 and 50 years old in good health.

For this clonotype: A read error may account for a junction end that differs from germline. The rearrangement uses TRBV13 and TRBJ1-4; D possibly corresponds to TRBD1 (6 bases). The CDR3 runs to 16 residues. CDR1 is PRHDT and CDR2 is FYEKMQ in the germline V gene (reference sequence). The CDR3 DNA sequence: TGTGCCAGCAGCTCGCCGAGGGGGGGTTCTAATGGAAAACTGTTTTTT. Residues: CASSSPRGGSNGKLFF.

This clonotype was found many times. The chain employs TRBV28 and TRBJ2-3; D ambiguous. The germline V gene encodes CDR1 MDHEN and CDR2 SYDVKM. This CDR3 region has 12 residues. The V end was cut by 3 bases, the J end by 11 bases, with 12 bases between. The CDR3 nucleotides are TGTGCCAGCAGTTTCTCCCAAACGAAGCAGTATTTT. This encodes CASSFSQTKQYF. Drawing the rest from reference TRBV28 and TRBJ2-3, the complete variable domain is DVKVTQSSRYLVKRTGEKVFLECVQDMDHENMFWYRQDPGLGLRLIYFSYDVKMKEKGDIPEGYSVSREKKERFSLILESASTNQTSMYLCASSFSQTKQYFGPGTRLTVL.

This clonotype appeared a few times. The rearrangement links TRBV7-4 to TRBJ2-7; D is unresolved. CDR3 length: 14 residues. Germline V gene sequence: CDR1 SGHVT, CDR2 SQSDAQ. V lost 8 bases to trimming and J lost 3 bases, with 17 bases between them. The CDR3: CASWLRALNYEQYF. The DNA of the CDR3 is TGTGCCAGCTGGCTTCGAGCGCTTAACTACGAGCAGTACTTC.

This rearrangement joins TRBV4-2 to TRBJ2-1; TRBD2 matches at 12 bases. This CDR3 spans 19 amino acids. V was pared by 4 bases and J by 7 bases, with 17 bases of the junction left unmatched. CDR1 and CDR2 from the germline V gene are LGHNA and YNFKEQ. The CDR3 sequence: CASSLRPELAGGIENEQFF. CDR3 in DNA: TGTGCCAGCAGCCTCCGCCCCGAACTAGCGGGAGGAATCGAGAATGAGCAGTTCTTC.

This rearrangement joins TRBV20-1 to TRBJ1-2; TRBD1 is a possible D gene (6 bases). Germline CDR1 and CDR2: DFQATT and SNEGSKA (reference sequence). The CDR3 sequence is 14 residues long. The ends were cut back, 6 bases at V and 6 bases at J, with 20 bases in the middle. The CDR3 nucleotides read TGCAGTGCAATCGAGGGGGGCTCCCTAAATGGCTACACCTTC. It translates to CSAIEGGSLNGYTF.

This clonotype showed up just a few times. This chain links TRBV20-1 with TRBJ2-3, with D maybe TRBD2 (7 bases). CDR1 and CDR2 from the germline V gene are DFQATT and SNEGSKA (reference sequence). Trimming took 2 bases from V and 0 from J, leaving 18 bases between them. This CDR3 comprises 17 residues. CDR3 region: CSARLFGGRSSTDTQYF. CDR3 sequence (DNA): TGCAGTGCTAGACTTTTCGGGGGGCGATCTAGCACAGATACGCAGTATTTT.

The V call is TRBV29-1, the J call TRBJ2-3; D is undetermined. V lost 7 bases and J lost 5, with 7 bases in between. This CDR3 spans 10 amino acids. Germline CDR1 is SQVTM and CDR2 is ANQGSEA. Here the CDR3 DNA reads TGCAGCGCCCACTTAGATACGCAGTATTTT. Its translation is CSAHLDTQYF.

This clonotype was picked up a small number of times. V gene TRBV7-2 combines with J gene TRBJ2-5; tentative D call: TRBD1 (6 bases). Trimming removed 5 bases at V and 9 bases at J, with 13 bases between. This CDR3 is built from 12 residues. The V gene's germline CDR1 is SGHTA and CDR2 FQGNSA. CDR3: CASSHPSGAQYF. As DNA, the CDR3 is TGTGCCAGCAGCCACCCTTCAGGGGCCCAGTACTTC.

Concerning this clonotype itself: At one of its ends the junction is not consistent with the germline gene, which may arise from a read error. The chain is built from TRBV6-6 and TRBJ1-3; D is possibly TRBD1 (5 bases). Per the germline V gene, CDR1 is MNHNY and CDR2 is SVGAGI (reference sequence). The CDR3 sequence is 14 residues long. The CDR3 region has the DNA TGTGCCAGCACCGACAGAACCTCTGGAAACACCATATATTTC. Amino acid sequence: CASTDRTSGNTIYF.

This clonotype has a handful of counts. The V and J genes are TRBV7-6 and TRBJ2-3; D is possibly TRBD2 (5 bases). The CDR3 runs 15 residues. Germline assignment: CDR1 SGHVS and CDR2 FNYEAQ. Trimming removed 1 base at V and 3 bases at J, with 11 bases between. CDR3 in DNA: TGTGCCAGCAGCTTAGTCGGTCGGGGAACAGATACGCAGTATTTT. This encodes CASSLVGRGTDTQYF.

This clonotype has just one count. V and J are TRBV11-2 and TRBJ2-2, with D maybe TRBD1 (6 bases). The CDR3 length is 15 residues. V was cut by 1 base and J by 4 bases, with 10 bases left in between. Per the germline V gene, CDR1 is SGHAT and CDR2 is FQNNGV. The CDR3 coding sequence is TGTGCCAGCAGCTTAGGACAGGCCCTCACCGGGGAGCTGTTTTTT. Protein: CASSLGQALTGELFF.

The CDR3 region is CASSAGLAGALNTQYF. CDR3 DNA: TGCGCCAGCAGCGCCGGACTAGCGGGGGCTCTCAATACGCAGTATTTT. The chain combines TRBV5-1 with TRBJ2-3; 13 nucleotides agree with TRBD2. The CDR3 is 16 residues long. Germline V gene lookup returns CDR1 SGHRS and CDR2 YFSETQ. With 4 bases clipped from V and 7 bases from J, the junction kept 9 bases outside the gene matches.

The chain couples TRBV4-2 to TRBJ2-5, with 11 bases fitting TRBD2. V lost 0 bases and J lost 2; bases outside the gene matches: 2. CDR1 and CDR2 from the germline V gene are LGHNA and YNFKEQ. The CDR3 covers 16 residues. The CDR3 region is CASSQELAGAQETQYF. CDR3 nucleotides: TGTGCCAGCAGCCAAGAACTAGCGGGGGCTCAAGAGACCCAGTACTTC.

The rearrangement uses TRBV28 and TRBJ1-5; D is uncertain. Trimming took off 6 bases at V and 4 bases at J, with 19 bases between the two ends. The germline gives CDR1 MDHEN, CDR2 SYDVKM. CDR3 length: 16 amino acids. The DNA for the CDR3 is TGTGCCAGCAGGGAGATTGAGGGCGGGGAGAATCAGCCCCAGCATTTT. This sequence encodes CASREIEGGENQPQHF. Based on the CDR3 plus reference TRBV28 and TRBJ1-5, the full variable domain is DVKVTQSSRYLVKRTGEKVFLECVQDMDHENMFWYRQDPGLGLRLIYFSYDVKMKEKGDIPEGYSVSREKKERFSLILESASTNQTSMYLCASREIEGGENQPQHFGDGTRLSIL.

This chain's CDR3 is CASGQTSGATDTQYF. The CDR3 region has the DNA TGTGCCAGCGGACAGACTAGCGGGGCAACAGATACGCAGTATTTT. The genes are TRBV7-9 and TRBJ2-3, with 11 bases lining up with TRBD2. Germline CDR1 and CDR2: SEHNR and FQNEAQ (reference sequence). CDR3 size: 15 residues. Trimming cost V 8 bases and J 3 bases; bases outside gene matches: 7.

This clonotype was seen only a few times. CDR3 DNA sequence: TGCAGCGTTCTCCAGGACACAGCCTATGGCTACACCTTC. Translated, it gives CSVLQDTAYGYTF. This chain joins TRBV29-1 and TRBJ1-2; tentative D call: TRBD1 (5 bases). The V end was cut by 5 bases, the J end by 4 bases, with 14 bases between. CDR3 size: 13 residues. Germline V CDR1 and CDR2: SQVTM, ANQGSEA.

The table lists this clonotype with a few counts. V gene TRBV29-1 combines with J gene TRBJ2-1; D is perhaps TRBD2 (5 bases). CDR1 is SQVTM, CDR2 ANQGSEA, per germline. CDR3 length: 14 residues. Trimming took 0 bases from V and 2 from J, leaving 8 bases between them. The CDR3 reads CSVEEAGAYNEQFF. CDR3 in DNA: TGCAGCGTTGAAGAGGCGGGTGCCTACAATGAGCAGTTCTTC.

The rearrangement uses TRBV5-1 and TRBJ1-1, with D unclear. This CDR3 has 15 amino acids. Per germline, CDR1 SGHRS and CDR2 YFSETQ. Trimming took 1 base from V and 2 from J, leaving 12 bases between them. The CDR3 here is CASSLYGRRNTEAFF. The DNA for the CDR3 is TGCGCCAGCAGCTTGTATGGGAGAAGAAACACTGAAGCTTTCTTT.

The chain combines TRBV20-1 with TRBJ2-7; 11 bases match TRBD2. V shed 6 bases, J shed 0 bases, and the junction held 10 bases outside the gene matches. Germline V gene lookup returns CDR1 DFQATT and CDR2 SNEGSKA (reference sequence). This CDR3 comprises 16 residues. CDR3 DNA sequence: TGCAGTGCGGAACTAGCGGGGGCCTTCAGCTCCTACGAGCAGTACTTC. This translates into CSAELAGAFSSYEQYF.

The chain employs TRBV9 and TRBJ2-4; TRBD2 matches at 8 bases. Per germline, CDR1 SGDLS and CDR2 YYNGEE. CDR3 length: 15 residues. Trimming cost V 1 base and J 8 bases; bases outside gene matches: 8. CDR3 amino acids: CASSVIGSGGDIQYF. CDR3 DNA: TGTGCCAGCAGCGTAATTGGAAGCGGGGGCGACATTCAGTACTTC.

The V and J genes are TRBV4-3 and TRBJ1-2; tentative D call: TRBD1 (6 bases). This CDR3 spans 15 amino acids. V lost 1 base, J lost 2 bases, and 11 bases lay in between. In germline, CDR1 is LGHNA, CDR2 YSLEER. DNA for the CDR3: TGCGCCAGCAGCCAAGGGACCCAGGGGAACTATGGCTACACCTTC. It specifies CASSQGTQGNYGYTF.

CDR3 in amino acids: CSVKTRPTGTDTQYF. In DNA, the CDR3 is TGCAGCGTAAAGACTAGACCCACCGGCACAGATACGCAGTATTTT. The chain combines TRBV29-1 with TRBJ2-3; D is perhaps TRBD2 (6 bases). Germline CDR1 and CDR2: SQVTM and ANQGSEA. The CDR3 runs 15 residues. The ends were cut back, 6 bases at V and 1 base at J, with 17 bases in the middle.

About this clonotype: One end of the junction fails to match germline, which may point to a read error. The chain employs TRBV7-9 and TRBJ2-4, with a weak D call TRBD1 (6 bases). The J call may not be correct, given that the DNA end is closer to TRBJ2-5. This CDR3 comprises 12 residues. The germline gives CDR1 SEHNR, CDR2 FQNEAQ (reference sequence). The CDR3 DNA follows: TGTTCCAGTGGCGGACAGCGAGAGACCCAGTACTTC. It is translated as CSSGGQRETQYF.

This clonotype was detected only a few times. The chain carries TRBV20-1 and TRBJ2-5; D remains unclear. The CDR3 spans 11 residues. CDR1 DFQATT and CDR2 SNEGSKA come from the germline V gene (reference sequence). The germline V and J ends were trimmed by 6 bases and 2 bases, with 7 bases remaining between them. As DNA, the CDR3 is TGCAGTGCCCACAATCAAGAGACCCAGTACTTC. Translated, it gives CSAHNQETQYF.

V gene TRBV12-3 or TRBV12-4 combines with J gene TRBJ2-3, with 7 bases that match TRBD2. The CDR3 length is 15 residues. The junction had 7 bases not matched to a gene; V was cut back by 3 bases and J by 4 bases. This CDR3 reads CASSLSTSRADTQYF. The CDR3 region has the DNA TGTGCCAGCAGTTTGTCGACTAGCAGGGCAGATACGCAGTATTTT.

This clonotype was seen more than once but under ten times. This chain connects TRBV27 to TRBJ2-3, with D possibly being TRBD1 (7 bases). The ends were cut back, 0 bases at V and 14 bases at J, with 12 bases in the middle. Germline V lookup: CDR1 MNHEY, CDR2 SMNVEV (reference sequence). This CDR3 has 12 residues. This chain's CDR3 is CASSLSEGARYF. CDR3 coding DNA: TGTGCCAGCAGTTTATCGGAGGGGGCGAGGTATTTT.

The genes are TRBV15 and TRBJ2-5, with 7 bases aligning to TRBD2. Per germline, CDR1 LNHNV and CDR2 YYDKDF (reference sequence). CDR3 size: 18 residues. V gave up 0 bases and J gave up 1 base; unmatched junction bases: 11. CDR3 sequence (DNA): TGTGCCACCAGCAGAGATGGGCCCAGCGGGGAGTCCCAAGAGACCCAGTACTTC. Protein sequence: CATSRDGPSGESQETQYF.